This TCR beta chain is drawn from a study of T cells in localized non-small cell lung cancer. Study outcomes and limitations: Out of the top 100 tumor clones, a median about 50 were seen in adjacent lung. Among the tissues sampled, uninvolved adjacent lung had the highest T cell clonality, above tumor. Heterogeneity stays possible, as sequencing covered only one tumor region. Overall survival was longer when the density of T cells in the blood was higher.

The table lists this clone with a count of one. The antigen is unknown. Profiling relied on immunoSEQ multiplex PCR, and the TCRdb table lists in-frame clones only, not all of them. The sample carries about 31,000 clones, roughly 87% recorded once. This TCR derives from a woman aged 35-70 years with stage I lung adenocarcinoma. The sequenced sample was peripheral blood, obtained before any cancer treatment.

The CDR3 region has the DNA TGCAGCGTTGAGGACGGTACTAATGAAAAACTGTTTTTT. This gives the protein CSVEDGTNEKLFF. The rearrangement joins TRBV29-1 to TRBJ1-4; no clear D. The CDR3 has 13 amino acids. V lost 3 bases, J lost 2 bases, and 7 bases lay in between. Per the germline V gene, CDR1 is SQVTM and CDR2 is ANQGSEA.